The clone carrying this T cell receptor beta chain has only one observation. As yet, its antigen is unknown. The data were obtained in a study of OX40 agonist ivuxolimab in advanced cancers. For the study at large: Ivuxolimab is an agonistic anti-OX40 (CD134) antibody, and patients were treated with it. Ivuxolimab doses were 0.01, 0.1, 0.3, 1.5, 3 or 10 mg/kg every 2 weeks. General observations from the study: Clonal expansion was seen in CD4+ and CD8+ blood T cells by week 6 at 0.1 to 3.0 mg/kg.

Clones were sequenced by immunoSEQ multiplex PCR, and TCRdb holds only the in-frame ones, with some missing. The sample carries nearly 80,000 clones, roughly 94% recorded once. The V end was cut by 4 bases, the J end by 5 bases, with 13 bases between. Per germline, CDR1 SGHNT and CDR2 YYREEE (reference sequence). This CDR3 is built from 13 residues. Baseline, cycle 4 day 1, and cycle 7 day 1 were the blood sampling points. The TCR sequence derives from an adult with an advanced solid tumor such as melanoma, head and neck, liver or kidney cancer. The chain is built from TRBV5-4 and TRBJ2-7; TRBD1 is a possible D gene (6 bases). The material sequenced was CD4+ or CD8+ T cells sorted from blood, taken in a trial of the OX40 agonist ivuxolimab. CDR3 DNA sequence: TGTGCCAGCAGCCTCGGACAGACCGACGAGCAGTACTTC. The encoded protein is CASSLGQTDEQYF. Full variable domain (outside the CDR3, taken from reference TRBV5-4 and TRBJ2-7): ETGVTQSPTHLIKTRGQQVTLRCSSQSGHNTVSWYQQALGQGPQFIFQYYREEENGRGNFPPRFSGLQFPNYSSELNVNALELDDSALYLCASSLGQTDEQYFGPGTRLTVT.